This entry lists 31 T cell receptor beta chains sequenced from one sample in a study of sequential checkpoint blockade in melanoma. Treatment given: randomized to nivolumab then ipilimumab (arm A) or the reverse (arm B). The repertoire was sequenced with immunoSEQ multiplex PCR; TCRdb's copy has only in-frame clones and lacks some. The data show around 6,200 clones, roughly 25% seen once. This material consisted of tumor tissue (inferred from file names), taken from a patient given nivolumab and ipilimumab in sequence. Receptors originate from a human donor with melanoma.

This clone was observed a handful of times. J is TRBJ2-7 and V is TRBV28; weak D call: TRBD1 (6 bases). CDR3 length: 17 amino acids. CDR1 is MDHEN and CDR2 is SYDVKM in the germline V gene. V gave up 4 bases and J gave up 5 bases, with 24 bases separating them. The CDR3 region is CASSSPPRGGASHEQYF. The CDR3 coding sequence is TGTGCCAGCAGTTCCCCCCCCCGTGGGGGCGCGAGCCACGAGCAGTACTTC. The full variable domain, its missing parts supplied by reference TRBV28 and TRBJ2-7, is DVKVTQSSRYLVKRTGEKVFLECVQDMDHENMFWYRQDPGLGLRLIYFSYDVKMKEKGDIPEGYSVSREKKERFSLILESASTNQTSMYLCASSSPPRGGASHEQYFGPGTRLTVT.

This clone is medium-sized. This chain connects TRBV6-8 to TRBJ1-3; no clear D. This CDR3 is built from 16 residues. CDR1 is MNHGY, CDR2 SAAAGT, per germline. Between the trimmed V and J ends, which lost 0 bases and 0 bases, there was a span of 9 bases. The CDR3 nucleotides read TGTGCCAGCAGTTACTCGGACGGCGCCTCTGGAAACACCATATATTTT. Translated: CASSYSDGASGNTIYF.

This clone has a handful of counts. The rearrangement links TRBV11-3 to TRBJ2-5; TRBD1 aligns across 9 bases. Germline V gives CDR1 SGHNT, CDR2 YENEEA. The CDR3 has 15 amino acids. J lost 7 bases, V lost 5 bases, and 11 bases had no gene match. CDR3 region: CASSAGGTGIGTQYF. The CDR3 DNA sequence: TGTGCCAGCAGCGCTGGAGGGACAGGGATAGGGACCCAGTACTTC. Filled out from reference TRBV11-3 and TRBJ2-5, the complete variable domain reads EAGVVQSPRYKIIEKKQPVAFWCNPISGHNTLYWYLQNLGQGPELLIRYENEEAVDDSQLPKDRFSAERLKGVDSTLKIQPAELGDSAVYLCASSAGGTGIGTQYFGPGTRLLVL.

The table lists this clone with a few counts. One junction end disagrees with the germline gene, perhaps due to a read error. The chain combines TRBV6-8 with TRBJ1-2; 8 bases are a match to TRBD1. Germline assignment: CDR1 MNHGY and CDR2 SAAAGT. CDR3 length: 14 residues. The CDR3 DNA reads TGTGCCATCAGTGGACAGGGTAATAACTATGGCTACACCTTC. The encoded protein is CAISGQGNNYGYTF.

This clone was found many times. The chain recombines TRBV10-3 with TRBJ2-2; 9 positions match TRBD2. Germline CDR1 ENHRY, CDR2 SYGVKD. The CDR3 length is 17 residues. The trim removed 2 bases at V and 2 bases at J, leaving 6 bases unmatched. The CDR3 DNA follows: TGTGCCATCAGTGAGCCAGCGGGGGGCCGAAACACCGGGGAGCTGTTTTTT. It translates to CAISEPAGGRNTGELFF.

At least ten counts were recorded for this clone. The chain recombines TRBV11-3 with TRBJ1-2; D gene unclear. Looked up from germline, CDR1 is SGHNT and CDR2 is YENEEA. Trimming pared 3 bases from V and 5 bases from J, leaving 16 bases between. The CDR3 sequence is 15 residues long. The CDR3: CASSLSTVESYGYTF. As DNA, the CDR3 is TGTGCCAGCAGCTTGTCTACAGTAGAATCATATGGCTACACCTTC.

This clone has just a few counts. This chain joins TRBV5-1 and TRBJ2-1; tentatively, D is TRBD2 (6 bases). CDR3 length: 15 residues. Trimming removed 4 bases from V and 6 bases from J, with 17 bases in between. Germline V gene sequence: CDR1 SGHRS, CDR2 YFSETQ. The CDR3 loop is CASSPQGLASNEQFF. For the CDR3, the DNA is TGCGCCAGCAGCCCCCAGGGACTCGCCTCCAATGAGCAGTTCTTC. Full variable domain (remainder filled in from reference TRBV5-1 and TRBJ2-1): KAGVTQTPRYLIKTRGQQVTLSCSPISGHRSVSWYQQTPGQGLQFLFEYFSETQRNKGNFPGRFSGRQFSNSRSEMNVSTLELGDSALYLCASSPQGLASNEQFFGPGTRLTVL.

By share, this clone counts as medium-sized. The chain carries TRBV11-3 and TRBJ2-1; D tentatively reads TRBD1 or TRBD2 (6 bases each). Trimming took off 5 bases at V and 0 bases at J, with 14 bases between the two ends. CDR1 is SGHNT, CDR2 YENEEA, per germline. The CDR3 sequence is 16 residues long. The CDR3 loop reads CASSPEGGLSYNEQFF. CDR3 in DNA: TGTGCCAGCAGCCCGGAGGGGGGCCTCTCCTACAATGAGCAGTTCTTC.

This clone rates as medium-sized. The CDR3: CASSLRTANSPLHF. The CDR3 nucleotides are TGTGCCAGCAGCCTACGGACAGCTAATTCACCCCTCCACTTT. This chain links TRBV11-3 with TRBJ1-6; TRBD1 is a possible D gene (6 bases). There are 14 residues in the CDR3. The germline V gene encodes CDR1 SGHNT and CDR2 YENEEA. Trimming took off 5 bases at V and 6 bases at J, with 11 bases between the two ends.

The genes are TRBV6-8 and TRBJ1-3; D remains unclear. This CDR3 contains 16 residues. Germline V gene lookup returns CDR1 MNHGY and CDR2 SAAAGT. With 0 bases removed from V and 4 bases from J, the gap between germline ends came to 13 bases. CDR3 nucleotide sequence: TGTGCCAGCAGTTACTCGACGGCTTCCCCGGGAAACACCATATATTTT. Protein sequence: CASSYSTASPGNTIYF.

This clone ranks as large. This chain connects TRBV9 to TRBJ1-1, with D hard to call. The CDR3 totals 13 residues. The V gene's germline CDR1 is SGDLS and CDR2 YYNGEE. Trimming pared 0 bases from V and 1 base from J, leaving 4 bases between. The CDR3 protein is CASSVEGNTEAFF. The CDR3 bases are TGTGCCAGCAGCGTAGAAGGGAACACTGAAGCTTTCTTT.

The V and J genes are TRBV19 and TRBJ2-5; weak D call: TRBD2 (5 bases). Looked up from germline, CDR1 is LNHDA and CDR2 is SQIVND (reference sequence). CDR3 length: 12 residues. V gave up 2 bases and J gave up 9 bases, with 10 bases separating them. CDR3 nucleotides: TGTGCCAGTAGTATACGGGGAGCGGCCCAGTACTTC. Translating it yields CASSIRGAAQYF.

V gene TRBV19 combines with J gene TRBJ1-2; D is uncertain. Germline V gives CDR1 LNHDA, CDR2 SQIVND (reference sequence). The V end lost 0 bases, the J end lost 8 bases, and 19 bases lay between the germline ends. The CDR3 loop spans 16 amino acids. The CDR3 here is CASSIDLSSLSRGYTF. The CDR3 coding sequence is TGTGCCAGTAGTATAGATCTATCGAGCCTCAGTCGGGGCTACACCTTC. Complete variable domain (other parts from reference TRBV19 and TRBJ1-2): DGGITQSPKYLFRKEGQNVTLSCEQNLNHDAMYWYRQDPGQGLRLIYYSQIVNDFQKGDIAEGYSVSREKKESFPLTVTSAQKNPTAFYLCASSIDLSSLSRGYTFGSGTRLTVV.

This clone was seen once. The CDR3 bases are TGTGCCAGTAGTATAGATGGGACGGACTATGGCTACACCTTC. Protein sequence: CASSIDGTDYGYTF. V is TRBV19 and J is TRBJ1-2; D might be TRBD1 (5 bases). The ends were cut back, 0 bases at V and 3 bases at J, with 8 bases in the middle. This CDR3 contains 14 residues. Germline V CDR1 and CDR2: LNHDA, SQIVND (reference sequence).

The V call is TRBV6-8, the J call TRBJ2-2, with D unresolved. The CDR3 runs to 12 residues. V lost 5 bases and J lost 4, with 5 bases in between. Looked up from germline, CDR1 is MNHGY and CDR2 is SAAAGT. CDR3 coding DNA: TGTGCCAGCAGTCGAATCACCGGGGAGCTGTTTTTT. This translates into CASSRITGELFF.

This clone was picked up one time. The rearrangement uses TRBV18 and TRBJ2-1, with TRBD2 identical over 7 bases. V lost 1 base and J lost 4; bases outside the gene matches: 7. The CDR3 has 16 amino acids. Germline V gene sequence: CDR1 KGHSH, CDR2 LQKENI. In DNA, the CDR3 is TGTGCCAGCTCACCACTTTTTCGGGAGGTATACAATGAGCAGTTCTTC. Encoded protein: CASSPLFREVYNEQFF.

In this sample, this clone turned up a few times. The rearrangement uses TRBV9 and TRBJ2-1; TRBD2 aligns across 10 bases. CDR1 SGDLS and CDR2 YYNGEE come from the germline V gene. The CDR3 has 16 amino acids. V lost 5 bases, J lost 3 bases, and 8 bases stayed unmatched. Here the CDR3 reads CASSETVAGGYNEQFF. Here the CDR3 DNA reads TGTGCCAGCAGTGAAACGGTAGCGGGGGGCTACAATGAGCAGTTCTTC.

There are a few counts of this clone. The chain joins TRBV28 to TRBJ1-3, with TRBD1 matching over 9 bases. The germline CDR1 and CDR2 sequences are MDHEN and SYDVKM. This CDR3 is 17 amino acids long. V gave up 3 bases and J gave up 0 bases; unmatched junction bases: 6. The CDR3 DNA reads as TGTGCCAGCAGTTTCGGGACAGGGTTTCTCTCTGGAAACACCATATATTTT. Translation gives CASSFGTGFLSGNTIYF.

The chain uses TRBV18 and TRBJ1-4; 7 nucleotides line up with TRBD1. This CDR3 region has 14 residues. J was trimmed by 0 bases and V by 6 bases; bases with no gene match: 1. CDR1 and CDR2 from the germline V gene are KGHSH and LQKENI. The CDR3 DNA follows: TGTGCCAGCTCCCAGGGGGCAACTAATGAAAAACTGTTTTTT. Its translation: CASSQGATNEKLFF.

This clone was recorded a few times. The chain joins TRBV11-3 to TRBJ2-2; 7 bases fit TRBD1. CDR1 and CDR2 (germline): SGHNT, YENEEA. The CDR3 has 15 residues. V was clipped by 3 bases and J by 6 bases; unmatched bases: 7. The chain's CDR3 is CASSFGTGEAGELFF. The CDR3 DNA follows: TGTGCCAGCAGCTTTGGAACAGGGGAAGCCGGGGAGCTGTTTTTT.

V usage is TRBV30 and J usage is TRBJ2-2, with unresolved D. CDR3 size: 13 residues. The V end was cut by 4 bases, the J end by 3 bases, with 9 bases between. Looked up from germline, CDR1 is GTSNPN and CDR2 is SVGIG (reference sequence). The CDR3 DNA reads TGTGCCTGGACCGTATACCACACCGGGGAGCTGTTTTTT. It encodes CAWTVYHTGELFF.

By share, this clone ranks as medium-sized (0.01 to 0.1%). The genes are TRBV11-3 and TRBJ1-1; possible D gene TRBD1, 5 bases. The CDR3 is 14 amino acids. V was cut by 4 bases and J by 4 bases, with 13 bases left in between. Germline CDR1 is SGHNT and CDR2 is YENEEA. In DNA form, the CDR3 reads TGTGCCAGCAGCTCCAGGGAGGGCACCACTGAAGCTTTCTTT. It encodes CASSSREGTTEAFF.

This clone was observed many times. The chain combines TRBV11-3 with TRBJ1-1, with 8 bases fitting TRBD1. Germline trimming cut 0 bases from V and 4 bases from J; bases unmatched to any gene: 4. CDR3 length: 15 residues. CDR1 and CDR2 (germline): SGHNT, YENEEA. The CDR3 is CASSLEQGGGTEAFF. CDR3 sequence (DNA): TGTGCCAGCAGCTTAGAACAGGGGGGAGGCACTGAAGCTTTCTTT.

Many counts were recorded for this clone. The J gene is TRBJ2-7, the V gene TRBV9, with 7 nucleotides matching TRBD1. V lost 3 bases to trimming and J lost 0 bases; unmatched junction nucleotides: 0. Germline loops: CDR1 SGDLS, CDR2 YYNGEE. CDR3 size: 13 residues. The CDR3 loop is CASSAGGSYEQYF. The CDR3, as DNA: TGTGCCAGCAGCGCAGGGGGCTCCTACGAGCAGTACTTC.

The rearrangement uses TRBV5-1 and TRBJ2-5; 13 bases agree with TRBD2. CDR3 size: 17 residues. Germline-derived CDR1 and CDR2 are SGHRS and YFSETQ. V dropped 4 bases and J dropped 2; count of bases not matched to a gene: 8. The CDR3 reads CASSLQMTSGGQETQYF. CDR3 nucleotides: TGCGCCAGCAGCCTTCAAATGACTAGCGGGGGGCAAGAGACCCAGTACTTC.

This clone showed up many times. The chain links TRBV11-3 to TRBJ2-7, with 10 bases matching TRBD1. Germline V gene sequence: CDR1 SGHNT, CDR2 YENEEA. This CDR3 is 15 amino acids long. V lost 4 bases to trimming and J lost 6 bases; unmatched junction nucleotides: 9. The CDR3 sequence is CASSSHSGTGVEQYF. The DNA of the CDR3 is TGTGCCAGCAGCTCCCATTCCGGGACAGGGGTCGAGCAGTACTTC.

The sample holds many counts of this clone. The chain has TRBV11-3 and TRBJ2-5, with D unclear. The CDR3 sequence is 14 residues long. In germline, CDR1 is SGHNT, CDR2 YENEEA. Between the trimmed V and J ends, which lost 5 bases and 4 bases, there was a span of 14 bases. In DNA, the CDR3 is TGTGCCAGCAGCGAACATCTAGGGCGAGAGACCCAGTACTTC. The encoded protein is CASSEHLGRETQYF.

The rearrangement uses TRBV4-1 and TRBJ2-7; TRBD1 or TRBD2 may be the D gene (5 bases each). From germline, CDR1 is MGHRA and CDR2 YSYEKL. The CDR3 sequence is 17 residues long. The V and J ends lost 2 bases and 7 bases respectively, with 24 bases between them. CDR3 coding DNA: TGCGCCAGCAGCCAAAGCCCAGGGACGGCCCTCGACCGGGAGCAGTACTTC. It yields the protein CASSQSPGTALDREQYF.

The chain's CDR3 is CASSEDVGDNQPQHF. The CDR3 DNA follows: TGTGCCAGCAGTGAAGACGTCGGGGACAATCAGCCCCAGCATTTT. The chain links TRBV6-1 to TRBJ1-5; D is undetermined. The V and J ends lost 1 base and 3 bases respectively, with 10 bases between them. CDR3 length: 15 amino acids. Germline loops: CDR1 MNHNS, CDR2 SASEGT.

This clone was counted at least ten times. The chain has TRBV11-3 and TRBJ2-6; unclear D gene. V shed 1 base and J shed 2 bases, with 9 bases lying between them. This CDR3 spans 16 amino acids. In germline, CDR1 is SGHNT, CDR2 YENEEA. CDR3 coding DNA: TGTGCCAGCAGCTTAGGGTCTCAGACTGGGGCCAACGTCCTGACTTTC. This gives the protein CASSLGSQTGANVLTF.

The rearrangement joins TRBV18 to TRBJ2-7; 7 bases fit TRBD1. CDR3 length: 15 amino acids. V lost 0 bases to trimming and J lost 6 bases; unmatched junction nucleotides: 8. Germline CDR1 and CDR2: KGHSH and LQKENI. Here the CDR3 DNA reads TGTGCCAGCTCACCACCAGCCGGACAGGCTCGCGAGCAGTACTTC. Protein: CASSPPAGQAREQYF.